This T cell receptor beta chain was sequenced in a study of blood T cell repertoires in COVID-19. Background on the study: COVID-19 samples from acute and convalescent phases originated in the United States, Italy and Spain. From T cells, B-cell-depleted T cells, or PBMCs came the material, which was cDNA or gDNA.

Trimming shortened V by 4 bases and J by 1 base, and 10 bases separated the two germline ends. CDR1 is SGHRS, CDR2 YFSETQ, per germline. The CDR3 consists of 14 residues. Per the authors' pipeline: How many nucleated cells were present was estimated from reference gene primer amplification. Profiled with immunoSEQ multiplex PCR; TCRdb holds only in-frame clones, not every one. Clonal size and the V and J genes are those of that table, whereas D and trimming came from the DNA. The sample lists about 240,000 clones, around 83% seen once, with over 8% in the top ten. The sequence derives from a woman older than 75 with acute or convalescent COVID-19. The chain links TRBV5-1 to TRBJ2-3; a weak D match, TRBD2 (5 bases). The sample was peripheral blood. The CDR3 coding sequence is TGCGCCAGCAGCCCTAGCCCTGGCACAGATACGCAGTATTTT. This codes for CASSPSPGTDTQYF.